Listed below are T cell receptor beta chains from one sample, sequenced in a study of T cell responses to AZD1222 COVID-19 vaccine. This table comes from immunoSEQ multiplex PCR, and its TCRdb copy is limited to in-frame clones, with some not included. The profile shows approximately 70,000 clones, about three quarters of them singletons. Specimen: peripheral blood, collected 28 days after the second AZD1222 dose. All receptors come from an adult who received the AZD1222 COVID-19 vaccine. CDR3s include the opening cysteine and the closing phenylalanine or tryptophan. D genes are given only for firm matches. Rows may omit the clone size; those that give it use once, few, many or a size class.

CDR3aa: CASSLQGVDTDTQYF; CDR3nt: TGCGCCAGCAGCTTGCAGGGAGTGGACACAGATACGCAGTATTTT; abundance: NA; j_gene: TRBJ2-3; v_gene: TRBV5-1; d_gene: NA
CDR3aa: CASTHQGEQYEQYF; CDR3nt: TGTGCCAGCACCCATCAGGGGGAACAATACGAGCAGTACTTC; abundance: few; j_gene: TRBJ2-7; v_gene: TRBV28; d_gene: TRBD1
CDR3aa: CASTMPTPTQPQHF; CDR3nt: TGTGCCAGCACAATGCCTACACCTACTCAGCCCCAGCATTTT; abundance: few; j_gene: TRBJ1-5; v_gene: TRBV28; d_gene: NA
CDR3aa: CASSPLSGRNQPQHF; CDR3nt: TGTGCCAGCTCACCACTTTCAGGGCGGAATCAGCCCCAGCATTTT; abundance: NA; j_gene: TRBJ1-5; v_gene: TRBV18; d_gene: NA
CDR3aa: CASSFEGTEAFF; CDR3nt: TGTGCCAGCAGTTTCGAGGGAACTGAAGCTTTCTTT; abundance: NA; j_gene: TRBJ1-1; v_gene: TRBV12-3/TRBV12-4; d_gene: NA
CDR3aa: CASSQEWSLSNQPQHF; CDR3nt: TGTGCCAGCAGCCAAGAATGGTCTCTTAGCAATCAGCCCCAGCATTTT; abundance: NA; j_gene: TRBJ1-5; v_gene: TRBV4-2; d_gene: NA
CDR3aa: CASTPTGVQGLAGRQETQYF; CDR3nt: TGTGCCAGCACCCCCACAGGGGTGCAGGGACTAGCGGGACGCCAAGAGACCCAGTACTTC; abundance: NA; j_gene: TRBJ2-5; v_gene: TRBV21-1; d_gene: NA
CDR3aa: CASSLSLNNSPLHF; CDR3nt: TGTGCCAGCAGCTTGTCTTTGAATAATTCGCCCCTCCACTTT; abundance: NA; j_gene: TRBJ1-6; v_gene: TRBV5-8; d_gene: NA
CDR3aa: CASRGGQGGEQYF; CDR3nt: TGTGCCAGCAGGGGGGGACAGGGTGGCGAGCAGTACTTC; abundance: few; j_gene: TRBJ2-7; v_gene: TRBV28; d_gene: TRBD1
CDR3aa: CASSLGQDYEQYF; CDR3nt: TGTGCCAGCAGTTTAGGGCAGGACTACGAGCAGTACTTC; abundance: NA; j_gene: TRBJ2-7; v_gene: TRBV27; d_gene: NA
CDR3aa: CASSILIKGNEQFF; CDR3nt: TGTGCCAGTAGTATATTAATCAAGGGCAATGAGCAGTTCTTC; abundance: NA; j_gene: TRBJ2-1; v_gene: TRBV19; d_gene: NA
CDR3aa: CASSGPGMPGGYTF; CDR3nt: TGTGCCAGCAGCGGGCCCGGGATGCCCGGGGGCTACACCTTC; abundance: NA; j_gene: TRBJ1-2; v_gene: TRBV9; d_gene: NA
CDR3aa: CASSLTGATEAFF; CDR3nt: TGTGCCAGCAGCTTGACAGGGGCCACTGAAGCTTTCTTT; abundance: few; j_gene: TRBJ1-1; v_gene: TRBV7-7; d_gene: TRBD1
CDR3aa: CASSLGQGATQLETQYF; CDR3nt: TGTGCCAGCAGCCTAGGACAGGGGGCGACCCAACTGGAGACCCAGTACTTC; abundance: NA; j_gene: TRBJ2-5; v_gene: TRBV9; d_gene: TRBD1
CDR3aa: CASSLAGVLGTEAFF; CDR3nt: TGTGCCAGCAGTTTAGCAGGGGTCCTGGGCACTGAAGCTTTCTTT; abundance: NA; j_gene: TRBJ1-1; v_gene: TRBV6-6; d_gene: NA
CDR3aa: CATSRGGDRQNEKLFF; CDR3nt: TGTGCCACCAGCAGAGGTGGGGACAGACAAAATGAAAAACTGTTTTTT; abundance: NA; j_gene: TRBJ1-4; v_gene: TRBV15; d_gene: TRBD1
CDR3aa: CASSISHPQPQHF; CDR3nt: TGTGCCAGTAGTATATCGCATCCACAGCCCCAGCATTTT; abundance: once; j_gene: TRBJ1-5; v_gene: TRBV19; d_gene: NA
CDR3aa: CASSFGPGNVLTF; CDR3nt: TGTGCCAGCAGCTTCGGACCCGGGAACGTCCTGACTTTC; abundance: NA; j_gene: TRBJ2-6; v_gene: TRBV7-8; d_gene: NA
CDR3aa: CASKGWEGAKNIQYF; CDR3nt: TGTGCCAGCAAGGGGTGGGAGGGAGCCAAAAACATTCAGTACTTC; abundance: NA; j_gene: TRBJ2-4; v_gene: TRBV6-5; d_gene: TRBD2
CDR3aa: CASSLLSGTGGEQFF; CDR3nt: TGTGCCAGCAGCCTTTTATCCGGGACAGGGGGTGAGCAGTTCTTC; abundance: NA; j_gene: TRBJ2-1; v_gene: TRBV11-2; d_gene: TRBD1
CDR3aa: CASRPPGGGVQETQYF; CDR3nt: TGTGCCAGCAGACCCCCGGGAGGGGGGGTTCAAGAGACCCAGTACTTC; abundance: NA; j_gene: TRBJ2-5; v_gene: TRBV7-2; d_gene: TRBD2
CDR3aa: CASSPYTSGDKNIQYF; CDR3nt: TGTGCCAGCAGCCCGTATACTAGCGGGGACAAAAACATTCAGTACTTC; abundance: NA; j_gene: TRBJ2-4; v_gene: TRBV3-1/TRBV3-2; d_gene: TRBD2
CDR3aa: CASNHPGSSSPEQYF; CDR3nt: TGTGCCAGCAACCACCCGGGCTCCTCCTCACCCGAGCAGTACTTC; abundance: NA; j_gene: TRBJ2-7; v_gene: TRBV11-2; d_gene: NA
CDR3aa: CASSLGGTRSYNEQFF; CDR3nt: TGTGCTAGCAGCTTAGGGGGTACCCGCTCCTACAATGAGCAGTTCTTC; abundance: NA; j_gene: TRBJ2-1; v_gene: TRBV7-7; d_gene: NA
CDR3aa: CASSQEGTQYF; CDR3nt: TGTGCCAGCAGCCAGGAGGGGACCCAGTACTTC; abundance: NA; j_gene: TRBJ2-5; v_gene: TRBV4-2; d_gene: NA
CDR3aa: CASSFAPGQGYEQYF; CDR3nt: TGTGCCAGCAGCTTCGCGCCCGGACAGGGTTACGAGCAGTACTTC; abundance: NA; j_gene: TRBJ2-7; v_gene: TRBV7-8; d_gene: TRBD1
CDR3aa: CASSQGELDYEQYF; CDR3nt: TGTGCCAGCAGCCAAGGGGAGTTGGACTACGAGCAGTACTTC; abundance: NA; j_gene: TRBJ2-7; v_gene: TRBV7-8; d_gene: NA
CDR3aa: CASETANTEAFF; CDR3nt: TGTGCCAGTGAAACGGCGAACACTGAAGCTTTCTTT; abundance: NA; j_gene: TRBJ1-1; v_gene: TRBV6-5; d_gene: NA
CDR3aa: CASSPPDRGQPQHF; CDR3nt: TGTGCCAGCTCACCACCGGACAGGGGTCAGCCCCAGCATTTT; abundance: NA; j_gene: TRBJ1-5; v_gene: TRBV18; d_gene: TRBD1
CDR3aa: CASSPDNYGYTF; CDR3nt: TGTGCCAGCAGCCCAGACAACTATGGCTACACCTTC; abundance: NA; j_gene: TRBJ1-2; v_gene: TRBV11-2; d_gene: NA
CDR3aa: CASSIGGTGSYEQYF; CDR3nt: TGTGCCAGTAGTATCGGGGGTACAGGGTCCTACGAGCAGTACTTC; abundance: NA; j_gene: TRBJ2-7; v_gene: TRBV19; d_gene: NA
CDR3aa: CASTPAGMNQPQHF; CDR3nt: TGTGCCAGCACCCCCGCAGGGATGAATCAGCCCCAGCATTTT; abundance: NA; j_gene: TRBJ1-5; v_gene: TRBV6-5; d_gene: NA
CDR3aa: CASSTATGNEQFF; CDR3nt: TGTGCCAGTAGTACTGCGACCGGCAATGAGCAGTTCTTC; abundance: NA; j_gene: TRBJ2-1; v_gene: TRBV19; d_gene: NA
CDR3aa: CASSQEGTGQETQYF; CDR3nt: TGTGCCAGCAGCCAAGAGGGCACCGGCCAAGAGACCCAGTACTTC; abundance: once; j_gene: TRBJ2-5; v_gene: TRBV14; d_gene: NA
CDR3aa: CASSPGGGLPSYEQYF; CDR3nt: TGTGCCAGCAGCCCCGGAGGTGGACTTCCCTCCTACGAGCAGTACTTC; abundance: NA; j_gene: TRBJ2-7; v_gene: TRBV7-9; d_gene: NA
CDR3aa: CSVEERIRTSGVLVWDEQFF; CDR3nt: TGCAGCGTTGAAGAACGAATAAGGACTAGCGGGGTCCTAGTTTGGGATGAGCAGTTCTTC; abundance: NA; j_gene: TRBJ2-1; v_gene: TRBV29-1; d_gene: TRBD2
CDR3aa: CAWTTGLSEAFF; CDR3nt: TGTGCCTGGACAACAGGGCTCTCTGAAGCTTTCTTT; abundance: NA; j_gene: TRBJ1-1; v_gene: TRBV30; d_gene: NA
CDR3aa: CASSKPPWVYNEQFF; CDR3nt: TGTGCCAGCAGTAAACCCCCTTGGGTGTACAATGAGCAGTTCTTC; abundance: NA; j_gene: TRBJ2-1; v_gene: TRBV28; d_gene: NA
CDR3aa: CASSTESGANVLTF; CDR3nt: TGCGCCAGCAGCACAGAGTCTGGGGCCAACGTCCTGACTTTC; abundance: NA; j_gene: TRBJ2-6; v_gene: TRBV5-1; d_gene: NA
CDR3aa: CASSQPAVGGVSSYNEQFF; CDR3nt: TGCGCCAGCAGCCAGCCAGCGGTTGGCGGGGTTAGCTCCTACAATGAGCAGTTCTTC; abundance: NA; j_gene: TRBJ2-1; v_gene: TRBV5-1; d_gene: NA
CDR3aa: CASSPIRGENTEAFF; CDR3nt: TGTGCCAGCAGCCCGATTAGAGGAGAGAACACTGAAGCTTTCTTT; abundance: NA; j_gene: TRBJ1-1; v_gene: TRBV7-9; d_gene: NA
CDR3aa: CASRQTQYEQYF; CDR3nt: TGTGCCAGCAGACAGACACAGTACGAGCAGTACTTC; abundance: NA; j_gene: TRBJ2-7; v_gene: TRBV2; d_gene: NA
CDR3aa: CASSLAHLGSTDTQYF; CDR3nt: TGTGCCAGCAGCTTAGCACACCTGGGTAGCACAGATACGCAGTATTTT; abundance: NA; j_gene: TRBJ2-3; v_gene: TRBV11-2; d_gene: NA
CDR3aa: CASRLAGENEQYF; CDR3nt: TGTGCCTCTCGACTAGCGGGAGAGAATGAGCAGTACTTC; abundance: NA; j_gene: TRBJ2-7; v_gene: TRBV10-3; d_gene: TRBD2
CDR3aa: CASSDPGMTVEAFF; CDR3nt: TGTGCCAGCAGTGACCCAGGGATGACTGTAGAAGCTTTCTTT; abundance: NA; j_gene: TRBJ1-1; v_gene: TRBV6-1; d_gene: NA
CDR3aa: CASSGLRGNYNEQFF; CDR3nt: TGTGCCAGCAGTGGCTTGCGGGGGAACTACAATGAGCAGTTCTTC; abundance: NA; j_gene: TRBJ2-1; v_gene: TRBV25-1; d_gene: TRBD2
CDR3aa: CASSQGTDYNSPLHF; CDR3nt: TGTGCCAGCAGCCAAGGGACAGACTATAATTCACCCCTCCACTTT; abundance: NA; j_gene: TRBJ1-6; v_gene: TRBV7-9; d_gene: TRBD1